This TCR beta chain derives from a study of technical replicates of blood from a few donors. Germline V gene data show CDR1 as MNHEY and CDR2 as SVGAGI. This CDR3 region has 15 residues. The J segment lost 0 bases and the V segment lost 5 bases, leaving 6 bases of the junction unmatched. Assay: immunoSEQ multiplex PCR; the TCRdb copy retains only in-frame clones and omits some. The sample lists 65,000 to 95,000 clones, around 97% occurring once. This chain links TRBV6-5 with TRBJ1-2; 7 bases fit TRBD1. The sample taken for sequencing was T cells isolated from PBMCs. The source of this sequence is a human donor in good health. CDR3 residues: CASSPTGLANYGYTF. DNA for the CDR3: TGTGCCAGCAGTCCGACAGGGTTGGCTAACTATGGCTACACCTTC.